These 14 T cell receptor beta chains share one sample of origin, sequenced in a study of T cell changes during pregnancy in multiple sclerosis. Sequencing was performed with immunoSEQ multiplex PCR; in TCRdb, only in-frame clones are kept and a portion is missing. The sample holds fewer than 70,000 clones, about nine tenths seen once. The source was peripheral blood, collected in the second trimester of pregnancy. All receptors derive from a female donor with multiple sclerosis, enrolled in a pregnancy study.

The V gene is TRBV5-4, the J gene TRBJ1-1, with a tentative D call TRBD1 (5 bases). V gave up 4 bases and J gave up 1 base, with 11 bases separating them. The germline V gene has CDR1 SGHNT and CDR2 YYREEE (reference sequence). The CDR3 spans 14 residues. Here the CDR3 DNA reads TGTGCCAGCAGCCGGATGACAGAGAACACTGAAGCTTTCTTT. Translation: CASSRMTENTEAFF.

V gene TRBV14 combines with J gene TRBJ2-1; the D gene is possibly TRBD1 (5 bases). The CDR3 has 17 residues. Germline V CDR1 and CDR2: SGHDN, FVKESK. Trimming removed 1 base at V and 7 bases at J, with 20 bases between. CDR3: CASSQGLRWGFRNEQFF. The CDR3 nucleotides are TGTGCCAGCAGCCAAGGTTTGCGATGGGGCTTTAGGAATGAGCAGTTCTTC.

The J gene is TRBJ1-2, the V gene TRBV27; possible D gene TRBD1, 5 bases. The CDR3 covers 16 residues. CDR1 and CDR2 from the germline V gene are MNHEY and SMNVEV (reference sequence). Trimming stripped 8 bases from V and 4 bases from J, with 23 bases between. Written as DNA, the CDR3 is TGTGCCAGCCTTATACCGGGACTTCGATTCCCCTATGGCTACACCTTC. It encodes CASLIPGLRFPYGYTF.

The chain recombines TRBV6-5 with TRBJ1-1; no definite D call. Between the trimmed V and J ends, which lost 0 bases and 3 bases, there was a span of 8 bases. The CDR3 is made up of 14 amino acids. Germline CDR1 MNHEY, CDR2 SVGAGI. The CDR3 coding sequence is TGTGCCAGCAGTTACTCGGTGGGCTACACTGAAGCTTTCTTT. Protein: CASSYSVGYTEAFF.

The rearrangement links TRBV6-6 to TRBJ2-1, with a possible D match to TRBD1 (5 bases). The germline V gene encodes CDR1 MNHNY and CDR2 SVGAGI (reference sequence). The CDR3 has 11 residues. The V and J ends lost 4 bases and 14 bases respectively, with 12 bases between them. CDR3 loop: CASSFGQGKFF. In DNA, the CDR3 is TGTGCCAGCAGTTTTGGTCAGGGCAAGTTCTTC.

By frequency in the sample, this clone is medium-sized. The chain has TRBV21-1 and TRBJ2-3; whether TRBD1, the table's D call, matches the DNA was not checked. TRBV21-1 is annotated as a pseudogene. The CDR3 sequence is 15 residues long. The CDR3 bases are TGTGCCAGCAGCAAAGCGTGGGACAGGGCAGATACGCAGTATTTT. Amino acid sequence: CASSKAWDRADTQYF.

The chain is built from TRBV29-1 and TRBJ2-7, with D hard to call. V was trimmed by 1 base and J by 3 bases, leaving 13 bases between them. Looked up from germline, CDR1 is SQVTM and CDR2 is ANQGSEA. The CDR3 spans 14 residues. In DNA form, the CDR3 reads TGCAGCGTTGAAGGCCTCTTCCAGAACTACGAGCAGTACTTC. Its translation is CSVEGLFQNYEQYF.

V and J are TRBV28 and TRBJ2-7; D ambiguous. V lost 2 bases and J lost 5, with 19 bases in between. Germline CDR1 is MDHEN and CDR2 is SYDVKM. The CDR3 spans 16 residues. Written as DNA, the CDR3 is TGTGCCAGCAGTTTACGCAGTTGGTATAACGAGGACGAGCAGTACTTC. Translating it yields CASSLRSWYNEDEQYF.

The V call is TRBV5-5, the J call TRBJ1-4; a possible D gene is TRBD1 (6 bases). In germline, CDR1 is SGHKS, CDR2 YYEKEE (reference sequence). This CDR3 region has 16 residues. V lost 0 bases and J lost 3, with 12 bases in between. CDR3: CASSLGGGGPNEKLFF. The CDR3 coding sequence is TGTGCCAGCAGCTTGGGCGGGGGGGGCCCTAATGAAAAACTGTTTTTT.

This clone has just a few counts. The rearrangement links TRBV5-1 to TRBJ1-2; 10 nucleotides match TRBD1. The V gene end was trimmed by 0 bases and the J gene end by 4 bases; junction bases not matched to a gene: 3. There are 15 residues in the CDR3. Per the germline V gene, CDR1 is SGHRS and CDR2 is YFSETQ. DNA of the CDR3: TGCGCCAGCAGCTTGGGGGACAGGGGAGGCTATGGCTACACCTTC. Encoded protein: CASSLGDRGGYGYTF.

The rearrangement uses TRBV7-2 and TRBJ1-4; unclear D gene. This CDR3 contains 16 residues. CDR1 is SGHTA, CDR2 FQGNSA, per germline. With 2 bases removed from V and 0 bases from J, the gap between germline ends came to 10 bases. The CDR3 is CASSLFLGATNEKLFF. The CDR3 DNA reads TGTGCCAGCAGCTTATTTTTAGGAGCAACTAATGAAAAACTGTTTTTT.

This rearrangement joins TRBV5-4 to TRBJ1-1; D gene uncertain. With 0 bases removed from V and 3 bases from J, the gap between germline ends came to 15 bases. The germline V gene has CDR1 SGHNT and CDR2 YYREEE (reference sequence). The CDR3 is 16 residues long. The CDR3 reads CASSLAGLPPDTEAFF. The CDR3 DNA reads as TGTGCCAGCAGCTTGGCTGGGCTTCCTCCAGACACTGAAGCTTTCTTT. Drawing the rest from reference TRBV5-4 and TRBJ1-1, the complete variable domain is ETGVTQSPTHLIKTRGQQVTLRCSSQSGHNTVSWYQQALGQGPQFIFQYYREEENGRGNFPPRFSGLQFPNYSSELNVNALELDDSALYLCASSLAGLPPDTEAFFGQGTRLTVV.

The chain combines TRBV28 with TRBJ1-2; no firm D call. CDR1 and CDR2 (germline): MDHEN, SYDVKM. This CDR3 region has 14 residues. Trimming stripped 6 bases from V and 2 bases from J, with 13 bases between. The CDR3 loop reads CASRLAMVNYGYTF. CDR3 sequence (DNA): TGTGCCAGCAGGCTAGCTATGGTAAACTATGGCTACACCTTC.

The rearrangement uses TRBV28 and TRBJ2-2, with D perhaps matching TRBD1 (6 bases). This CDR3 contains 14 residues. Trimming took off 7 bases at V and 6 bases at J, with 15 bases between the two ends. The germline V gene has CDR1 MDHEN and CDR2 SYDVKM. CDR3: CASTLTGPPGELFF. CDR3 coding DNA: TGTGCCAGCACCCTTACAGGGCCCCCCGGGGAGCTGTTTTTT.